The sample holds a few counts of the clone carrying this T cell receptor beta chain. Its specificity is not known. Treatment of the sample: roughly 10-day PBMC culture with coronavirus spike peptide pools or control peptides (ViraFEST assay). Investigators obtained the unexposed donor's CD4+ T cells before the COVID-19 pandemic (2011-2018). The ViraFEST method relied on peptide pools to expand antigen-specific T cells, followed by TCR sequencing. Culture proceeded for around 9 days, and CD4+ T cells were then isolated by negative selection. From unexposed donors, CD4+ T cells were probed, cells permitting, with SARS-CoV-2 S/N and four cold-coronavirus spikes. The data were obtained in a study of vaccination and CD4 T cells after COVID-19. The CDR3 loop spans 12 amino acids. V was trimmed by 5 bases and J by 4 bases, leaving 9 bases between them. Per germline, CDR1 DFQATT and CDR2 SNEGSKA (reference sequence).

Cultured CD4+ T cell DNA underwent sequencing with the Oncomine TCR Beta short-read assay. One entry per CDR3 protein results from TCRdb running MiXCR on the PCR reads. The repertoire holds approximately 8,500 distinct CDR3 sequences, with about 50% as singletons. This chain uses TRBV20-1 with TRBJ1-5, with D perhaps TRBD1 (5 bases). The clonotype originates from a human donor in good health. Sample: CD4+ T cells from blood, cultured in vitro. The CDR3 DNA reads TGCAGTGCTCCGGCAGGGAATCAGCCCCAGCATTTT. Translation gives CSAPAGNQPQHF.